The 14 T cell receptor beta chains in this list originate from one sample, sequenced in a study of CD8 T cells in ankylosing spondylitis. General study points: A motif in TCR beta, a set of fewer than ten highly homologous variants, appeared characteristic of ankylosing spondylitis blood.

The antigens these receptors bind are not known. TCRdb ran MiXCR on the 5' RACE reads and lists one entry per CDR3 protein. The sample includes about 400,000 distinct CDR3 sequences, 20% to 25% of them seen just once. Sequencing was performed on blood, either unsorted or a sorted T cell fraction (not recorded which). The receptors were gathered from a male donor with ankylosing spondylitis.

The rearrangement links TRBV9 to TRBJ2-3; 7 bases are a match to TRBD1. V lost 3 bases, J lost 2 bases, and 9 bases stayed unmatched. CDR3 size: 16 residues. Germline V CDR1 and CDR2: SGDLS, YYNGEE. The chain's CDR3 is CASSGPRDSHTDTQYF. The CDR3 bases are TGTGCCAGCAGCGGCCCCCGGGACAGTCACACAGATACGCAGTATTTT.

The sample holds a few counts of this clonotype. The rearrangement uses TRBV29-1 and TRBJ1-5, with D tentatively TRBD1 (6 bases). Per the germline V gene, CDR1 is SQVTM and CDR2 is ANQGSEA. Trimming removed 6 bases from V and 3 bases from J, with 12 bases in between. The CDR3 is 13 amino acids. The CDR3 loop reads CSVSGQDNQPQHF. The CDR3 DNA sequence: TGCAGCGTGTCGGGACAAGACAATCAGCCCCAGCATTTT.

This chain links TRBV12-3 or TRBV12-4 with TRBJ2-3; D is possibly TRBD1 or TRBD2 (5 bases each). The CDR3 sequence is 16 residues long. The germline V and J ends were trimmed by 8 bases and 7 bases, with 25 bases remaining between them. In DNA form, the CDR3 reads TGTGCCAGCTCACACGCGCGACAGTCTTCGGGGTATACGCAGTATTTT. Residues: CASSHARQSSGYTQYF.

The chain joins TRBV3-1 to TRBJ2-1; D possibly matches TRBD1 or TRBD2 (7 bases each). Trimming cost V 2 bases and J 9 bases, with 20 bases left between them. CDR1 is LGHDT and CDR2 is YNNKEL in the germline V gene (reference sequence). The CDR3 is 16 amino acids. CDR3 in amino acids: CASSQLSRQGEGEQFF. The CDR3 nucleotides are TGTGCCAGCAGCCAACTTTCCCGCCAGGGGGAGGGTGAGCAGTTCTTC.

V gene TRBV12-3 or TRBV12-4 combines with J gene TRBJ1-1; 8 nucleotides line up with TRBD1. The V segment lost 7 bases and the J segment 6 bases; nucleotides outside the gene matches: 7. The CDR3 is 13 residues long. CDR3 coding DNA: TGTGCCAGCACCCGTCAGGGGGCAGCTGAAGCTTTCTTT. Translation gives CASTRQGAAEAFF.

The table lists this clonotype with many counts. The genes are TRBV12-3 or TRBV12-4 and TRBJ2-7; D could derive from TRBD1 or TRBD2 (5 bases each). This CDR3 is built from 14 residues. The V and J ends lost 6 bases and 7 bases respectively, with 19 bases between them. This CDR3 reads CASSPDRDGGEQYF. CDR3 in DNA: TGTGCCAGCAGCCCGGACCGGGATGGGGGTGAGCAGTACTTC.

This sequence joins TRBV7-8 and TRBJ1-5, with 8 bases lining up with TRBD1. This CDR3 spans 17 amino acids. Germline CDR1 is SGHVS and CDR2 is FQNEAQ. Trimming cost V 5 bases and J 2 bases; bases outside gene matches: 11. DNA of the CDR3: TGTGCCAGCAGCCAAACACAGGGGGGTAACGGCAATCAGCCCCAGCATTTT. Translating gives CASSQTQGGNGNQPQHF.

This clonotype was observed a few times. V is TRBV6-2 or TRBV6-3 and J is TRBJ2-2, with 10 bases fitting TRBD2. Looked up from germline, CDR1 is MNHEY and CDR2 is SVGEGT. CDR3 length: 18 residues. V shed 8 bases and J 0 bases; nucleotides not matched to a gene: 12. The CDR3 protein is CASSLALAGVPNTGELFF. The CDR3 DNA is TGTGCCAGCTCTCTCGCGCTAGCGGGAGTTCCGAACACCGGGGAGCTGTTTTTT.

V is TRBV20-1 and J is TRBJ2-2; TRBD2 aligns across 15 bases. CDR1 and CDR2 from the germline V gene are DFQATT and SNEGSKA (reference sequence). The CDR3 totals 16 residues. The V and J ends lost 3 bases and 3 bases, in that order; junction bases with no gene match: 2. The CDR3 sequence is CSARGLAGGHTGELFF. DNA of the CDR3: TGCAGTGCTAGGGGACTAGCGGGAGGACACACCGGGGAGCTGTTTTTT.

The sample holds a few counts of this clonotype. V is TRBV19 and J is TRBJ1-2; possibly TRBD1 for D (5 bases). Per the germline V gene, CDR1 is LNHDA and CDR2 is SQIVND (reference sequence). This CDR3 contains 14 residues. Trimming removed 7 bases from V and 2 bases from J, with 14 bases in between. The CDR3 here is CASTMGGVNYGYTF. CDR3 nucleotide sequence: TGTGCCAGTACCATGGGGGGGGTGAACTATGGCTACACCTTC.

This clonotype was counted a few times. The chain uses TRBV5-6 and TRBJ1-5; D gene ambiguous. CDR1 and CDR2 (germline): SGHDT, YYEEEE. V gave up 2 bases and J gave up 0 bases, with 12 bases separating them. This CDR3 is built from 16 residues. CDR3 loop: CASSFSRGDSNQPQHF. CDR3 bases: TGTGCCAGCAGCTTTTCCCGCGGAGATAGCAATCAGCCCCAGCATTTT.

V gene TRBV12-3 or TRBV12-4 combines with J gene TRBJ2-2; D is perhaps TRBD2 (6 bases). The CDR3 contains 16 residues. V shed 1 base and J shed 6 bases, with 15 bases lying between them. The CDR3 reads CASSLVSGRKAGELFF. CDR3 coding DNA: TGTGCCAGCAGTTTAGTATCAGGGAGGAAAGCCGGGGAGCTGTTTTTT.

This clonotype was observed a few times. This CDR3 is CASSLSGGASTEAFF. The CDR3 nucleotides read TGCGCCAGCAGCTTGTCGGGGGGGGCGTCCACTGAAGCTTTCTTT. The chain combines TRBV5-1 with TRBJ1-1, with D maybe TRBD1 (6 bases). The V gene lost 1 base and the J gene lost 4 bases, with 14 bases spanning the gap. CDR3 length equals 15 residues. Germline-derived CDR1 and CDR2 are SGHRS and YFSETQ.

This clonotype was seen more than once but under ten times. This chain links TRBV30 with TRBJ2-3, with D unclear. CDR1 and CDR2 from the germline V gene are GTSNPN and SVGIG (reference sequence). This CDR3 is 14 amino acids long. The V and J ends lost 0 bases and 5 bases respectively, with 12 bases between them. In DNA, the CDR3 is TGTGCCTGGAGTGTACCGAGGCGGAGAGATACGCAGTATTTT. Translation gives CAWSVPRRRDTQYF.